Shown below are 21 T cell receptor beta chains from a single sample sequenced in a study of T cells in Graves' hyperthyroidism and ophthalmopathy. Researchers took RNA transcripts and amplified the TCR beta CDR3 regions from them. Initially, a first-round RT-PCR of the TCR CDR3 employed the HTBI primer set. TCRdb redid the calling of the multiplex PCR reads with MiXCR, one entry per CDR3 protein. Counted here are roughly 710,000 distinct CDR3 sequences, 35% occurring once; the ten biggest clones make up roughly 31%. Sequencing was done on a sample of blood. The source of these receptors is a woman aged 40 to 55 with Graves' hyperthyroidism.

This clonotype has just a few counts. The chain combines TRBV9 with TRBJ2-7; TRBD1 is a possible D gene (5 bases). This CDR3 comprises 13 residues. CDR1 and CDR2 (germline): SGDLS, YYNGEE. V was cut by 3 bases and J by 2 bases, with 9 bases left in between. The chain's CDR3 is CASSDRWPYEQYF. The DNA of the CDR3 is TGTGCCAGCAGCGACAGGTGGCCCTACGAGCAGTACTTC.

This sequence joins TRBV6-2 or TRBV6-3 and TRBJ1-1; 10 bases fit TRBD1. CDR3 length equals 21 residues. Germline assignment: CDR1 MNHEY and CDR2 SVGEGT. J was trimmed by 0 bases and V by 0 bases; bases with no gene match: 16. The CDR3 nucleotides are TGTGCCAGCAGTTACTCGGGGGACAGGGGCGTAGACAGCTACATGAACACTGAAGCTTTCTTT. Translation gives CASSYSGDRGVDSYMNTEAFF.

The chain recombines TRBV20-1 with TRBJ2-5; 8 bases line up with TRBD1. This CDR3 spans 14 amino acids. V lost 5 bases, J lost 5 bases, and 10 bases stayed unmatched. In germline, CDR1 is DFQATT, CDR2 SNEGSKA (reference sequence). CDR3 nucleotides: TGCAGTGCTCATTGGACAGGGAAGTGGGAGACCCAGTACTTC. It is translated as CSAHWTGKWETQYF.

The V and J genes are TRBV6-5 and TRBJ1-5; D is ambiguous. Trimming left V 6 bases short and J 5 bases short, with 14 bases between. The CDR3 runs to 14 residues. Germline CDR1 is MNHEY and CDR2 is SVGAGI. The DNA for the CDR3 is TGTGCCAGCAGGCCACGAACTGGCGATCAGCCCCAGCATTTT. It codes for CASRPRTGDQPQHF.

Concerning this clonotype: A much larger clone differs from this one at a single base, so this may be a read error. Since no conserved phenylalanine or tryptophan closes the CDR3, a read error is the likely cause. The rearrangement uses TRBV20-1 and TRBJ1-5; no clear D gene. CDR3 size: 13 residues. Trimming stripped 5 bases from V and 3 bases from J, with 11 bases between. Germline CDR1 is DFQATT and CDR2 is SNEGSKA (reference sequence). CDR3 sequence (DNA): TGCAGTGCTCTAATAGATACCAATCAGCCCCAGCATCTT. Translating gives CSALIDTNQPQHL.

The chain couples TRBV6-1 to TRBJ1-4; D is uncertain. CDR1 and CDR2 (germline): MNHNS, SASEGT. V was shortened by 5 bases and J by 7 bases, with 17 bases between the two germline ends. This CDR3 has 15 residues. The CDR3 DNA follows: TGTGCCAGCAGTCCCCTGGGAGATCTAGGTGAAAAACTGTTTTTT. This codes for CASSPLGDLGEKLFF.

The chain carries TRBV4-1 and TRBJ1-1; possibly TRBD1 for D (6 bases). CDR3 length: 14 amino acids. The V gene lost 6 bases and the J gene lost 4 bases, with 15 bases spanning the gap. Per the germline V gene, CDR1 is MGHRA and CDR2 is YSYEKL. CDR3 sequence: CASRNRAIGTEAFF. The CDR3 DNA is TGCGCCAGCAGAAACAGGGCGATCGGCACTGAAGCTTTCTTT.

This clonotype has more than one count but fewer than ten. The chain recombines TRBV6-5 with TRBJ2-2, with D perhaps TRBD2 (6 bases). V lost 6 bases, J lost 4 bases, and 15 bases lay in between. The CDR3 length is 15 residues. Germline CDR1 is MNHEY and CDR2 is SVGAGI. The chain's CDR3 is CASSAAGLGTGELFF. CDR3 bases: TGTGCCAGCAGCGCGGCGGGGCTCGGCACCGGGGAGCTGTTTTTT.

Of note for this clonotype: Its ends do not fully match the called genes, so a read error is possible. The rearrangement joins TRBV19 to TRBJ1-1; possible D gene TRBD1, 5 bases. The CDR3 consists of 12 residues. Germline V gene lookup returns CDR1 LNHDA and CDR2 SQIVND (reference sequence). The CDR3 is CASIRGNAEAFF. CDR3 sequence (DNA): TGTGCCAGTATCCGGGGGAACGCTGAAGCTTTCTTT.

This clonotype was recorded a few times. The chain is built from TRBV9 and TRBJ2-2, with 9 bases matching TRBD2. This CDR3 region has 16 residues. CDR1 and CDR2 from the germline V gene are SGDLS and YYNGEE. With 1 base clipped from V and 4 bases from J, the junction kept 5 bases outside the gene matches. This CDR3 reads CASSVKGSGSTGELFF. In nucleotides, the CDR3 is TGTGCCAGCAGCGTAAAGGGTAGCGGGAGCACCGGGGAGCTGTTTTTT.

Ten or more counts support this clonotype. V is TRBV6-2 or TRBV6-3 and J is TRBJ1-2; D gene ambiguous. This CDR3 contains 12 residues. CDR1 MNHEY and CDR2 SVGEGT come from the germline V gene. V lost 5 bases and J 6 bases, leaving 10 bases between the germline ends. The CDR3 DNA is TGTGCCAGCAGTAAGACGGTACATGGCTACACCTTC. Protein sequence: CASSKTVHGYTF.

This clonotype was counted only a few times. CDR3 nucleotide sequence: TGCAGTGCTAGTACCCCGGGGCCTCCTACCTACGAGCAGTACTTC. Protein: CSASTPGPPTYEQYF. J is TRBJ2-7 and V is TRBV20-1; D is tentatively TRBD1 or TRBD2 (5 bases each). The ends were cut back, 3 bases at V and 2 bases at J, with 17 bases in the middle. The CDR3 has 15 residues. Germline lookup yields CDR1 DFQATT and CDR2 SNEGSKA (reference sequence).

V and J are TRBV29-1 and TRBJ2-7, with 11 bases identical to TRBD2. The CDR3 is 14 residues long. V shed 6 bases and J 6 bases; nucleotides not matched to a gene: 10. Germline V gives CDR1 SQVTM, CDR2 ANQGSEA. CDR3 sequence reads: CSVQILAGGIEQYF. In DNA form, the CDR3 reads TGCAGCGTCCAAATCCTAGCGGGAGGAATCGAGCAGTACTTC.

This clonotype occurred a few times. The chain uses TRBV12-3 or TRBV12-4 and TRBJ1-5; 9 bases match TRBD1. J was trimmed by 5 bases and V by 7 bases; bases with no gene match: 12. This CDR3 region has 16 residues. Here the CDR3 DNA reads TGTGCCAGCACCGCCGGGACAGGGAGTTCGGATCAGCCCCAGCATTTT. Protein product: CASTAGTGSSDQPQHF.

This clonotype has more than one count but fewer than ten. A read error may account for a junction end that differs from germline. V is TRBV5-5 and J is TRBJ1-1; a weak D match, TRBD1 (5 bases). Germline V lookup: CDR1 SGHKS, CDR2 YYEKEE (reference sequence). There are 14 residues in the CDR3. The CDR3 nucleotides read TGCGCCAGCAGCGAGGACATTGTCCGGACTGAAGCTTTCTTT. It specifies CASSEDIVRTEAFF.

With regard to this clonotype: A read error may produce the germline difference seen at one junction end. V is TRBV6-5 and J is TRBJ2-7; perhaps TRBD2 as D (7 bases). Germline V gene data show CDR1 as MNHEY and CDR2 as SVGAGI. The CDR3 is 15 amino acids. The CDR3 region has the DNA TGTGCCATCAGTTACTCATCGGGGGGCGCATCCGAGCAGTACTTC. Protein product: CAISYSSGGASEQYF.

The rearrangement links TRBV2 to TRBJ2-7; 9 bases are shared with TRBD2. The DNA matches TRBJ2-1 better at its end, which makes the J call doubtful. The CDR3 sequence is 15 residues long. The germline CDR1 and CDR2 sequences are SNHLY and FYNNEI. The CDR3 here is CASNGAGGYLNEQFF. The CDR3 DNA follows: TGTGCCAGCAATGGGGCGGGGGGGTATCTCAATGAGCAGTTCTTC.

The rearrangement links TRBV4-1 to TRBJ1-5, with a possible D match to TRBD1 (6 bases). CDR1 MGHRA and CDR2 YSYEKL come from the germline V gene. V dropped 1 base and J dropped 0 bases, with 13 bases sitting between them. The CDR3 consists of 17 residues. DNA for the CDR3: TGCGCCAGCAGCCAAGTAGGGACACTCTATAGCAATCAGCCCCAGCATTTT. Translation: CASSQVGTLYSNQPQHF.

This clonotype showed up many times. This chain uses TRBV29-1 with TRBJ2-5; 13 bases align to TRBD2. The CDR3 is 18 amino acids. Losses at the gene ends were 3 bases for V and 4 bases for J; bases not matched to a gene: 14. Germline V CDR1 and CDR2: SQVTM, ANQGSEA. The CDR3, as DNA: TGCAGCGTTGACCAAGGGACTAGCGGGGAGATTGGGGCAGAGACCCAGTACTTC. This codes for CSVDQGTSGEIGAETQYF.

This clonotype was detected many times. The rearrangement joins TRBV9 to TRBJ1-2; tentatively, D is TRBD1 (5 bases). The CDR3 length is 15 residues. Trimming removed 0 bases at V and 6 bases at J, with 15 bases between. Germline V lookup: CDR1 SGDLS, CDR2 YYNGEE. The CDR3 nucleotides are TGTGCCAGCAGCGTAGGTTGGGGGTATCATGATGGCTACACCTTC. Translating gives CASSVGWGYHDGYTF.

The gene calls are TRBV12-3 or TRBV12-4 and TRBJ1-5; no definite D call. This CDR3 contains 13 residues. V was cut by 6 bases and J by 11 bases, with 17 bases left in between. In DNA form, the CDR3 reads TGTGCCAGCAGCACCGGGCCCGAAAGGTCCCAGCATTTT. It translates to CASSTGPERSQHF.